What follows are 5 T cell receptor beta chains derived from one specimen sequenced in a study of T cells in Graves' hyperthyroidism and ophthalmopathy. Amplification of TCR beta CDR3 regions was performed using RNA transcripts as template. HTBI primers were the set used in a first-round RT-PCR of the TCR CDR3. Using its own MiXCR run on the multiplex PCR reads, TCRdb lists one record per CDR3 protein. The sample shows approximately 480,000 distinct CDR3 sequences, more than 20% of them seen only once. Input material: blood. The receptors here all came from a man younger than 30 with Graves' hyperthyroidism.

In this sample, this clonotype turned up a few times. The chain has TRBV28 and TRBJ1-2; D remains ambiguous. Trimming removed 2 bases at V and 4 bases at J, with 14 bases between. The CDR3 has 15 amino acids. Germline V lookup: CDR1 MDHEN, CDR2 SYDVKM. The CDR3 sequence: CASSLARSATYGYTF. DNA of the CDR3: TGTGCCAGCAGTTTAGCCCGGTCGGCAACCTATGGCTACACCTTC.

The J gene is TRBJ2-7, the V gene TRBV28; possibly TRBD1 or TRBD2 for D (5 bases each). Per the germline V gene, CDR1 is MDHEN and CDR2 is SYDVKM. Between the trimmed V and J ends, which lost 4 bases and 4 bases, there was a span of 11 bases. This CDR3 is 13 amino acids long. The chain's CDR3 is CASSYKRTYEQYF. The CDR3 nucleotides read TGTGCCAGCAGTTATAAGCGGACATACGAGCAGTACTTC.

The J gene is TRBJ2-6, the V gene TRBV28; TRBD1 matches 9 bases. CDR1 and CDR2 from the germline V gene are MDHEN and SYDVKM. After removal of 5 bases from V and 2 bases from J, the junction contained 4 bases not matched to a gene. CDR3 length: 16 residues. This chain's CDR3 is CASSPRDRAGANVLTF. The CDR3 DNA sequence: TGTGCCAGCAGTCCGAGGGACAGGGCTGGGGCCAACGTCCTGACTTTC.

The chain joins TRBV30 to TRBJ2-7, with 10 bases aligning to TRBD1. Germline V lookup: CDR1 GTSNPN, CDR2 SVGIG (reference sequence). The CDR3 spans 13 residues. Unmatched junction bases numbered 2, after V lost 2 bases and J lost 4 bases. The DNA of the CDR3 is TGTGCCTGGAGTCCGGACAGGGGGTACGAGCAGTACTTC. Encoded protein: CAWSPDRGYEQYF.

This clonotype has at least ten counts. The rearrangement links TRBV19 to TRBJ1-1; D call uncertain. V dropped 5 bases and J dropped 4 bases, with 14 bases sitting between them. Per germline, CDR1 LNHDA and CDR2 SQIVND (reference sequence). The CDR3 has 14 amino acids. The CDR3: CASSRYGDGTEAFF. The CDR3 DNA is TGTGCCAGTAGTCGGTACGGGGATGGCACTGAAGCTTTCTTT.